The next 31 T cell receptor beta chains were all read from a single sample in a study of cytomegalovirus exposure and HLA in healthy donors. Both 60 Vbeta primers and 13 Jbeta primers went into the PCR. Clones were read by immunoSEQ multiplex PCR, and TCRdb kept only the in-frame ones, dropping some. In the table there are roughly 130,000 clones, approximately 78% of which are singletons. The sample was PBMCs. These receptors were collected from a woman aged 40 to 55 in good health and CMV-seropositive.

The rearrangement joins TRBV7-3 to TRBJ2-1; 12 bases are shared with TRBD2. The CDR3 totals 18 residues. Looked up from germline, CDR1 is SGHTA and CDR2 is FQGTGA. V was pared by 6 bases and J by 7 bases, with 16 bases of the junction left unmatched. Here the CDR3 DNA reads TGTGCCAGCAGTCGGACTAGCGGGAACTATAGGGGGGGGAATGAGCAGTTCTTC. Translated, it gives CASSRTSGNYRGGNEQFF.

The CDR3 DNA follows: TGTGCCAGCAGTGTTAGGACAGGGGGGGCCTACGAGCAGTACTTC. This codes for CASSVRTGGAYEQYF. The V and J genes are TRBV6-1 and TRBJ2-5; 10 bases line up with TRBD1. The assigned J gene may be wrong: the sequence end matches TRBJ2-7 better. The CDR3 length is 15 residues. CDR1 and CDR2 from the germline V gene are MNHNS and SASEGT.

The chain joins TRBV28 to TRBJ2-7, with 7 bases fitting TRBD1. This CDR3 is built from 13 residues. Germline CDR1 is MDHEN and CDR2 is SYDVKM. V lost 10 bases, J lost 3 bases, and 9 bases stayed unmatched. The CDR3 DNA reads TGTGCCACAAGGGACAGCCTCAGCTACGAGCAGTACTTC. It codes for CATRDSLSYEQYF.

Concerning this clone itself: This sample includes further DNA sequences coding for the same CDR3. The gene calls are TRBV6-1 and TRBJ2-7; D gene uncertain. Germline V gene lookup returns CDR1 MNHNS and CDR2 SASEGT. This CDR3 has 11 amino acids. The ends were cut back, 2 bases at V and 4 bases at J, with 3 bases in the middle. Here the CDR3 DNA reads TGTGCCAGCAGTGAAATATACGAGCAGTACTTC. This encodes CASSEIYEQYF.

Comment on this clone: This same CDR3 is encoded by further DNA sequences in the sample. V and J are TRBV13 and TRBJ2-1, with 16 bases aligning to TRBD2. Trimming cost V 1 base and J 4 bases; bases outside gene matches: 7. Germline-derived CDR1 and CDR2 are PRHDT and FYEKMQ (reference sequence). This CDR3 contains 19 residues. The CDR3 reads CASSLVGTSGGARYNEQFF. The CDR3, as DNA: TGTGCCAGCAGCTTAGTCGGGACTAGCGGGGGGGCTCGGTACAATGAGCAGTTCTTC.

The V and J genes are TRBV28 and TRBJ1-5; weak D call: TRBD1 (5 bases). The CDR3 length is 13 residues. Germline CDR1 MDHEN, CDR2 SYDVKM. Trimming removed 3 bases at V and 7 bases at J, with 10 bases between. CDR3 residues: CASSLGLVQPQHF. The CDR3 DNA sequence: TGTGCCAGCAGTTTGGGACTTGTCCAGCCCCAGCATTTT.

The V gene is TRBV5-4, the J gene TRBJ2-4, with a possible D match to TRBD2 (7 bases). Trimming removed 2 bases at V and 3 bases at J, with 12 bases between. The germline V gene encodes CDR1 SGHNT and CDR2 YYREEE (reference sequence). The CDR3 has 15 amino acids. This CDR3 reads CASSLPGGDKNIQYF. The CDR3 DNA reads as TGTGCCAGCAGCTTACCGGGGGGCGACAAAAACATTCAGTACTTC.

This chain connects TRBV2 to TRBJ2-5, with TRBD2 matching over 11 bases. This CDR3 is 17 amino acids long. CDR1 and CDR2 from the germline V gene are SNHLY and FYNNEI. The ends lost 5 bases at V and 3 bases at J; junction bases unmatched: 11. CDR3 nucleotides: TGTGCCAGCAGTTTTCGCGGTGTGGGACTAGCGGAAGAGACCCAGTACTTC. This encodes CASSFRGVGLAEETQYF.

The CDR3 sequence is CASSVAGSGDGYTF. CDR3 nucleotides: TGTGCCAGCAGCGTAGCAGGGTCAGGGGATGGCTACACCTTC. The chain links TRBV9 to TRBJ1-2; maybe TRBD1 (6 bases). V was shortened by 0 bases and J by 6 bases, with 12 bases between the two germline ends. The germline gives CDR1 SGDLS, CDR2 YYNGEE. The CDR3 sequence is 14 residues long.

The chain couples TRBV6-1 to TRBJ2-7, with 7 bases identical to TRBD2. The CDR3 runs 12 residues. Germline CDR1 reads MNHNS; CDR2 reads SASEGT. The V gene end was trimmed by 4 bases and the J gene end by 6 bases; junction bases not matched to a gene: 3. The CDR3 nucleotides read TGTGCCAGCAGTGGGGGGGGAGGCGAGCAGTACTTC. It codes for CASSGGGGEQYF.

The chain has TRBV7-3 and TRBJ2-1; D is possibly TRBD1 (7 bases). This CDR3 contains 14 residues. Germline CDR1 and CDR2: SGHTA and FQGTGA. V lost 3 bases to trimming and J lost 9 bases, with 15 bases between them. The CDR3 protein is CASSFRPGDSEQFF. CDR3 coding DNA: TGTGCCAGCAGCTTTAGGCCGGGGGACAGTGAGCAGTTCTTC.

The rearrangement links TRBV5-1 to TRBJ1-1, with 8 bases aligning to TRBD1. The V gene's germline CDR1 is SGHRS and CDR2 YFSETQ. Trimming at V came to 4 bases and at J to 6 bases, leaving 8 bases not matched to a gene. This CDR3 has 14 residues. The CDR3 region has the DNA TGCGCCAGCAGCCGAACAGGGGGAACGGCTGAAGCTTTCTTT. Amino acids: CASSRTGGTAEAFF.

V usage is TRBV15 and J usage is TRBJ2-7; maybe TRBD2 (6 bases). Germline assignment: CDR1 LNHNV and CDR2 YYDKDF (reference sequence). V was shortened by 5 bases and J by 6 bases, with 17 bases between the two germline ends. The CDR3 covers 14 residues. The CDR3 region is CATSRRLELGEQYF. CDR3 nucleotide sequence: TGTGCCACCAGCCGCAGACTAGAACTCGGCGAGCAGTACTTC.

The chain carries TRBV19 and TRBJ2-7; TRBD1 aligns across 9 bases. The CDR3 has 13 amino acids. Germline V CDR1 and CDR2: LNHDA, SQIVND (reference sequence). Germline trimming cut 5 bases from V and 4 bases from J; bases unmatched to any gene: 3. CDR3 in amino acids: CASSAGTGYEQYF. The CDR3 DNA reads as TGTGCCAGTAGTGCAGGGACAGGGTACGAGCAGTACTTC.

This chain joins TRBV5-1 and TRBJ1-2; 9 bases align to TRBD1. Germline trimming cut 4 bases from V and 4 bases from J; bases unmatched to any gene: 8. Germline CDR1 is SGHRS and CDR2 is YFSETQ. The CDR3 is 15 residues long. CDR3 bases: TGCGCCAGCAGCCTGACAGGGGGTCGGGGCTATGGCTACACCTTC. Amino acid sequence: CASSLTGGRGYGYTF.

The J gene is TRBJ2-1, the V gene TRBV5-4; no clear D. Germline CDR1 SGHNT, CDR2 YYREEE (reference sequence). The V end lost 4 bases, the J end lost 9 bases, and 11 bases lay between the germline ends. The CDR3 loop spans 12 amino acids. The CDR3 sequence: CASSILESEQFF. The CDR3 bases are TGTGCCAGCAGCATATTAGAGAGTGAGCAGTTCTTC.

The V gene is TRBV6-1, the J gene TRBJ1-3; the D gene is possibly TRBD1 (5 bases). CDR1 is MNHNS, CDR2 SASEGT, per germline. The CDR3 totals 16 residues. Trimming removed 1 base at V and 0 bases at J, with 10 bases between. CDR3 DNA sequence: TGTGCCAGCAGTGAAGAGGCCGGACACTCTGGAAACACCATATATTTT. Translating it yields CASSEEAGHSGNTIYF.

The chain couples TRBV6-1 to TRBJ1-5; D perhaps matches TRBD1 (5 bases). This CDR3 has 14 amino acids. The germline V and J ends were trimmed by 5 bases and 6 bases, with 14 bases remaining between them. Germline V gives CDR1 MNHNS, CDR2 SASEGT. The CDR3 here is CASSTAPGGQPQHF. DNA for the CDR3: TGTGCCAGCAGTACCGCCCCGGGGGGTCAGCCCCAGCATTTT.

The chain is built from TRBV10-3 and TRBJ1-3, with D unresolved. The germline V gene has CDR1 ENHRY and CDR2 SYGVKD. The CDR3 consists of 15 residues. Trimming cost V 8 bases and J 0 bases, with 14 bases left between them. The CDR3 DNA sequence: TGTGCCATCTACGCGGTATCCCCCTCTGGAAACACCATATATTTT. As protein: CAIYAVSPSGNTIYF.

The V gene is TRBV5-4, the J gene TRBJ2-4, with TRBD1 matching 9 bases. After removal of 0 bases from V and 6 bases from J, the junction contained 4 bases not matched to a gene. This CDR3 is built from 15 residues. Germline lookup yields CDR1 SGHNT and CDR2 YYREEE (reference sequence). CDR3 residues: CASSLGRQGGNIQYF. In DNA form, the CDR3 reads TGTGCCAGCAGCTTGGGTAGACAGGGGGGAAACATTCAGTACTTC.

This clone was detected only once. The CDR3 reads CASRDRGNQPQHF. The CDR3 DNA reads TGTGCCAGCAGGGACAGGGGGAATCAGCCCCAGCATTTT. The chain carries TRBV2 and TRBJ1-5; 10 bases align to TRBD1. Germline assignment: CDR1 SNHLY and CDR2 FYNNEI. V trimming: 6 bases; J trimming: 4 bases; junction bases outside the gene matches: 0. The CDR3 contains 13 residues.

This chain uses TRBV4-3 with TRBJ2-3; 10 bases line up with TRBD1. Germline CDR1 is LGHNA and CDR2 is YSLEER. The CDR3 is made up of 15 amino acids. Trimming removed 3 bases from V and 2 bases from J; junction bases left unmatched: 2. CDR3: CASSQGQGLTDTQYF. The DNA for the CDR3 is TGCGCCAGCAGCCAGGGACAGGGGCTCACAGATACGCAGTATTTT.

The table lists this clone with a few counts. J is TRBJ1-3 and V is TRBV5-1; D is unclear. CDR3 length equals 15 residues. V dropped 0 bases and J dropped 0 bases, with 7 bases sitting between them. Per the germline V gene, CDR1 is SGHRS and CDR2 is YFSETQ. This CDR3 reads CASSLAGSSGNTIYF. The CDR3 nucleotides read TGCGCCAGCAGCTTGGCCGGGAGCTCTGGAAACACCATATATTTT.

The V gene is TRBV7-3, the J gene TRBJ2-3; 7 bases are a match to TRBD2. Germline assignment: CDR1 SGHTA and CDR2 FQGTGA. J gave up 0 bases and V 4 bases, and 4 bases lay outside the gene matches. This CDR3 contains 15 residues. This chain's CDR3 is CASSSREGSTDTQYF. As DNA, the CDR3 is TGTGCCAGCAGCTCCAGGGAGGGGAGCACAGATACGCAGTATTTT.

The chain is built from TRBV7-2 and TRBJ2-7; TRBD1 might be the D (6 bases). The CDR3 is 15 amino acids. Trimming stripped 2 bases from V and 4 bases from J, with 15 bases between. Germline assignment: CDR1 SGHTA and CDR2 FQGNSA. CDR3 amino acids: CASSLSLGTQYEQYF. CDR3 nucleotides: TGTGCCAGCAGCTTAAGTTTAGGGACACAGTACGAGCAGTACTTC.

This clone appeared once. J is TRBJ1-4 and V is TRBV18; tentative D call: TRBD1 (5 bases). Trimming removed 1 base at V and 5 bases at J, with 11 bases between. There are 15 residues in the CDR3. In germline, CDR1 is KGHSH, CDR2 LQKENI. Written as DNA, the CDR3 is TGTGCCAGCTCACCACGCGGGGACCCGAATGAAAAACTGTTTTTT. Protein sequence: CASSPRGDPNEKLFF.

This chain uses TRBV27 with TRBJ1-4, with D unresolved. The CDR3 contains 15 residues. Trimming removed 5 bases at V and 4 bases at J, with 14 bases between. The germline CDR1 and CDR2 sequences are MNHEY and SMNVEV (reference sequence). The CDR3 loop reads CASSPYRLSNEKLFF. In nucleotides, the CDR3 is TGTGCCAGCAGTCCCTACCGACTGAGTAATGAAAAACTGTTTTTT.

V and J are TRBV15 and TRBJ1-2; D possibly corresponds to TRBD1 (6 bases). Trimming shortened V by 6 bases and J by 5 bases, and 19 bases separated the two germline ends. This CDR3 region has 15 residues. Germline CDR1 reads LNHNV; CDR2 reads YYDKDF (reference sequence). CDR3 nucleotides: TGTGCCACCAGTCACCCTGGGGGGGCGGGGTATGGCTACACCTTC. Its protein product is CATSHPGGAGYGYTF. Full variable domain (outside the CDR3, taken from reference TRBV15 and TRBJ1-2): DAMVIQNPRYQVTQFGKPVTLSCSQTLNHNVMYWYQQKSSQAPKLLFHYYDKDFNNEADTPDNFQSRRPNTSFCFLDIRSPGLGDTAMYLCATSHPGGAGYGYTFGSGTRLTVV.

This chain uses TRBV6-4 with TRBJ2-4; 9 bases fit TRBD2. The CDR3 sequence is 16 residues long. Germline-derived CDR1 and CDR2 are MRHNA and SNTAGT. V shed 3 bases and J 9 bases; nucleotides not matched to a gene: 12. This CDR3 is CASSETSGAGGGIQYF. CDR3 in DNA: TGTGCCAGCAGTGAGACTAGCGGCGCTGGGGGCGGCATTCAGTACTTC.

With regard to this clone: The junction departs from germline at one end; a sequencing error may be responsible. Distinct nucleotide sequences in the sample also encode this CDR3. This chain's CDR3 is CSSSPDSYEQYF. The CDR3 DNA is TGTTCCAGCAGCCCAGACAGCTACGAGCAGTACTTC. This chain uses TRBV7-9 with TRBJ2-7; maybe TRBD1 (5 bases). This CDR3 is built from 12 residues. Germline CDR1 SEHNR, CDR2 FQNEAQ (reference sequence). The variable domain in full, with the rest retrieved from reference TRBV7-9 and TRBJ2-7, is DTGVSQNPRHKITKRGQNVTFRCDPISEHNRLYWYRQTLGQGPEFLTYFQNEAQLEKSRLLSDRFSAERPKGSFSTLEIQRTEQGDSAMYLCSSSPDSYEQYFGPGTRLTVT.

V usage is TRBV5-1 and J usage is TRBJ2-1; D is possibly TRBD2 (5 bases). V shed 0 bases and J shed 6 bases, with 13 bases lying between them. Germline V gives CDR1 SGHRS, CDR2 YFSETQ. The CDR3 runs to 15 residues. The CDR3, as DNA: TGCGCCAGCAGCTTGGAAGGCCGACTATTCAATGAGCAGTTCTTC. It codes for CASSLEGRLFNEQFF.